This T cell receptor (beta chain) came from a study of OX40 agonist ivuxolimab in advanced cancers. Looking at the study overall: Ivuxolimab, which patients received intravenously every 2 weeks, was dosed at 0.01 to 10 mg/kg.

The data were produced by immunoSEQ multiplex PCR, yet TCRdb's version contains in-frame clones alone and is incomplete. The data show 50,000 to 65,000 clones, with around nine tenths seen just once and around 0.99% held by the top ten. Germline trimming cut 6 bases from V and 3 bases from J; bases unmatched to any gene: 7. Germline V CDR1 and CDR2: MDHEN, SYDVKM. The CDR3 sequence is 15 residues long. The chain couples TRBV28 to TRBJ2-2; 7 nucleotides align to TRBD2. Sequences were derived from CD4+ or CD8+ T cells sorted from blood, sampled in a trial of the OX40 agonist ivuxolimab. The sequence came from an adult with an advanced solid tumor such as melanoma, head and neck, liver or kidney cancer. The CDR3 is CASRGGGTDTGELFF. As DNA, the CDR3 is TGTGCCAGCAGGGGCGGGGGTACGGACACCGGGGAGCTGTTTTTT.